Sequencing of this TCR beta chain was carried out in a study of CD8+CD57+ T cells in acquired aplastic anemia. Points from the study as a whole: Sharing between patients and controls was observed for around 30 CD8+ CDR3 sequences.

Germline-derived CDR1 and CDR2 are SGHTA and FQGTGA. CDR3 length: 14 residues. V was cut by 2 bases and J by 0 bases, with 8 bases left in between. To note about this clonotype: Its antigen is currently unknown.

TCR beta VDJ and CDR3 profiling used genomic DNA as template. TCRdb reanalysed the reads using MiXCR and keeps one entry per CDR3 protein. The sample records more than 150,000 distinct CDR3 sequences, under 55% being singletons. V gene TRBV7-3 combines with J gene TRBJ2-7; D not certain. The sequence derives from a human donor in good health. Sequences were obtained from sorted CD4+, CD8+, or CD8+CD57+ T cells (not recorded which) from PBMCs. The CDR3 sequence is CASSLAPGSYEQYF. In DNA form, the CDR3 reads TGTGCCAGCAGCTTAGCGCCGGGCTCCTACGAGCAGTACTTC.